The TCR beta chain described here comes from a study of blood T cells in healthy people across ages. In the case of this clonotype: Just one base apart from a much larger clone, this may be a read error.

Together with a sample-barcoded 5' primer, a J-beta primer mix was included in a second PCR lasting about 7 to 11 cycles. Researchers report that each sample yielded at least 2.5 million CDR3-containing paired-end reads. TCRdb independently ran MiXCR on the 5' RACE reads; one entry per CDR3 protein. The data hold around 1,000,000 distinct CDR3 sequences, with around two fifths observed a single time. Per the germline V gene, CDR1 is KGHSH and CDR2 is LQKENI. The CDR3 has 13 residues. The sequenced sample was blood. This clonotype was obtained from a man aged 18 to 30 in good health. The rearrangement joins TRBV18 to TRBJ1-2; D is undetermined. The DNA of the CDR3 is TGTGCCAGCCCACCATCGGATAGCAGAGGCTACACCTTC. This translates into CASPPSDSRGYTF.